Listed here is a single T cell receptor (beta chain). The antigen is undetermined. The study ran its PCR with 60 Vbeta and 13 Jbeta primers. The data were produced by immunoSEQ multiplex PCR, yet TCRdb's version contains in-frame clones alone and is incomplete. Among 100,000 to 150,000 clones listed, approximately 85% were seen once. These data originate in a study of cytomegalovirus exposure and HLA in healthy donors. Whole-study findings and limits: CMV serostatus was the sole immune exposure information available. Trimming of TCR beta V- and J-genes showed a link, identified in a later analysis, to a missense DCLRE1C variant. Later findings reportedly placed an Asian-associated ancestry cluster below the approximately 650-donor mean for N-insertions. Across donors, sequencing depth was assumed by presence/absence analyses to be roughly uniform.

Germline V gene lookup returns CDR1 SGHRS and CDR2 YFSETQ. The CDR3 has 15 residues. The V end lost 0 bases, the J end lost 2 bases, and 11 bases lay between the germline ends. This clonotype originated in a boy under 18 in good health and CMV-seronegative. Input material: PBMCs. V gene TRBV5-1 combines with J gene TRBJ2-5; D may be TRBD2 (6 bases). CDR3 in DNA: TGCGCCAGCAGCTTGGTCGGTAGCGGACAAGAGACCCAGTACTTC. Translating gives CASSLVGSGQETQYF.